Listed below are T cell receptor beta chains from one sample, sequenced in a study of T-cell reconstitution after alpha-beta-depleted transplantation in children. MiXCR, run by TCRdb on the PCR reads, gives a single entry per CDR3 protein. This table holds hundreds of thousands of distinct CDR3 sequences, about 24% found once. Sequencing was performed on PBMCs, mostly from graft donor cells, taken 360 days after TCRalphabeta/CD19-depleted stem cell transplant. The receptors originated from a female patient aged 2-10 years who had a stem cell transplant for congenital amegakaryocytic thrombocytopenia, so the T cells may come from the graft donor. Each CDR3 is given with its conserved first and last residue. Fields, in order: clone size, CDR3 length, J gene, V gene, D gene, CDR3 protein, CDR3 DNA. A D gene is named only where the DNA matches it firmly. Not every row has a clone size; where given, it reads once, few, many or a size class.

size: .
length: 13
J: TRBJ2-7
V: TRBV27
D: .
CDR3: CASSLSAPSEQYF
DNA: TGTGCCAGCAGTTTATCGGCCCCCAGCGAGCAGTACTTC

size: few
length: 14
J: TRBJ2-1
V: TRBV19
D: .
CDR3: CASSISMTSSEQFF
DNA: TGTGCCAGTAGTATATCAATGACGAGTAGTGAGCAGTTCTTC

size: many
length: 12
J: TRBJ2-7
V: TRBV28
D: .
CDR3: CASSLESYEQYF
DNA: TGTGCCAGCAGTTTGGAGAGTTACGAGCAGTACTTC

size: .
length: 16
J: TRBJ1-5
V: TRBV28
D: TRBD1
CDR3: CASSLVDRVGNQPQHF
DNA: TGTGCCAGCAGTTTGGTAGACAGGGTGGGCAATCAGCCCCAGCATTTT

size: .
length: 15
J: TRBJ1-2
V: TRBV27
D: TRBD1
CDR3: CASSAQGLGMYGYTF
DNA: TGTGCCAGCAGTGCACAGGGGCTAGGGATGTATGGCTACACCTTC

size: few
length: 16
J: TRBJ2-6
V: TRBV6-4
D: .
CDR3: CASSQRLVSGANVLTF
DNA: TGTGCCAGCTCGCAAAGACTGGTCTCTGGGGCCAACGTCCTGACTTTC

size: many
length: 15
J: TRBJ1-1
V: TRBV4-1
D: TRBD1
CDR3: CASSQGQGPTLEAFF
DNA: TGCGCCAGCAGCCAAGGACAGGGCCCAACCCTTGAAGCTTTCTTT

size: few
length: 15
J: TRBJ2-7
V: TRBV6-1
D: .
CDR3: CASSDFRVGTYEQYF
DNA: TGTGCCAGCAGTGACTTCAGGGTAGGGACCTACGAGCAGTACTTC

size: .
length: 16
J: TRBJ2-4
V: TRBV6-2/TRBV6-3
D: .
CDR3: CASSYGGNLAKNIQYF
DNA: TGTGCCAGCAGTTATGGGGGAAACCTAGCCAAAAACATTCAGTACTTC

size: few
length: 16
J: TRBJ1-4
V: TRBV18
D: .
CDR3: CASSQQEQGAGEKLFF
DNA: TGTGCCAGCTCACAACAAGAACAGGGAGCAGGGGAAAAACTGTTTTTT

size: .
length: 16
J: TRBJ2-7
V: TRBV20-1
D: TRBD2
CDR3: CSASPDLAGGLGEQYF
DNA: TGCAGTGCTAGCCCGGATTTAGCGGGGGGGCTGGGGGAGCAGTACTTC

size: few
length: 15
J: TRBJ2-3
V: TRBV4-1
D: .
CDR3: CASSQEPGVWDTQYF
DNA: TGCGCCAGCAGCCAAGAGCCCGGGGTCTGGGATACGCAGTATTTT

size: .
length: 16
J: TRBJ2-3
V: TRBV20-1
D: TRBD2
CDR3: CSARRVAGGPRDTQYF
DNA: TGCAGTGCAAGAAGGGTAGCGGGAGGGCCTAGAGATACGCAGTATTTT

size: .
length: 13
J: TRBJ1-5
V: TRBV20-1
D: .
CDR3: CSARQGFYQPQHF
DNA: TGCAGTGCTAGACAGGGGTTCTATCAGCCCCAGCATTTT

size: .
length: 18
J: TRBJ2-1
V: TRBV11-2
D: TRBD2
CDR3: CASSPQPGLAGGSNEQFF
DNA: TGTGCCAGCAGCCCCCAACCGGGACTAGCGGGAGGAAGCAATGAGCAGTTCTTC

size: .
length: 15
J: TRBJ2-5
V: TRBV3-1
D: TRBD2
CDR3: CASSQKASGQETQYF
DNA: TGTGCCAGCAGCCAAAAGGCTAGCGGGCAAGAGACCCAGTACTTC

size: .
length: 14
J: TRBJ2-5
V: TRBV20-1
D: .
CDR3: CSARPGRHQETQYF
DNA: TGCAGTGCACGCCCGGGACGCCATCAAGAGACCCAGTACTTC

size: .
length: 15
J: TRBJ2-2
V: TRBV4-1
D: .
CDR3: CASSQAGGGPGELFF
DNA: TGCGCCAGCAGCCAAGCTGGGGGGGGGCCCGGGGAGCTGTTTTTT

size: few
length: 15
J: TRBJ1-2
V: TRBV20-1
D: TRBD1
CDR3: CSARVSGGEDYGYTF
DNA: TGCAGTGCTAGGGTGTCAGGGGGCGAGGACTATGGCTACACCTTC

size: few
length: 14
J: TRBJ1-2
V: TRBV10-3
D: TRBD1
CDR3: CAIRDRERSYGYTF
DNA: TGTGCCATCAGGGACAGGGAAAGGAGCTATGGCTACACCTTC

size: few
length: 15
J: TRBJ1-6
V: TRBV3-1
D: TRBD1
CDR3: CASSLPTGDNSPLHF
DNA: TGTGCCAGCAGCCTACCAACAGGGGATAATTCACCCCTCCACTTT

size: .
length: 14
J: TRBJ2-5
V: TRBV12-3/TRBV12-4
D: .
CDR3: CASSTNTGPETQYF
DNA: TGTGCCAGCAGTACCAACACCGGCCCAGAGACCCAGTACTTC

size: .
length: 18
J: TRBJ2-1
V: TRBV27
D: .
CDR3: CASSFLSGGGSSYNEQFF
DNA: TGTGCCAGCAGTTTTCTTAGTGGCGGAGGTAGCTCCTACAATGAGCAGTTCTTC

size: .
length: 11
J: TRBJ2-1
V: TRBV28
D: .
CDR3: CASRLANEQFF
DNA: TGTGCCAGCAGGCTAGCGAATGAGCAGTTCTTC